Below are 30 T cell receptor beta chains sequenced from a single sample in a study of blood T cell repertoires in COVID-19. The protocol was immunoSEQ multiplex PCR, while the TCRdb copy is restricted to in-frame clones and leaves out a portion. The table includes about 150,000 clones, around 83% detected once. The sequencing sample was made of peripheral blood. The receptor source for this set is a woman in her fifties or sixties with acute or convalescent COVID-19.

The CDR3 sequence is CSVDVANTEAFF. The DNA of the CDR3 is TGCAGCGTTGACGTAGCGAACACTGAAGCTTTCTTT. The rearrangement uses TRBV29-1 and TRBJ1-1; unclear D gene. CDR1 and CDR2 (germline): SQVTM, ANQGSEA. Deletions cut 3 bases from V and 1 base from J, with 6 bases between. The CDR3 contains 12 residues.

This clone was recorded only once. The CDR3 region is CASSYGGGVANEQFF. The CDR3 nucleotides are TGTGCCAGCAGTTACGGCGGGGGGGTGGCCAATGAGCAGTTCTTC. The chain links TRBV6-5 to TRBJ2-1, with TRBD2 identical over 9 bases. CDR3 length equals 15 residues. Looked up from germline, CDR1 is MNHEY and CDR2 is SVGAGI. The V segment lost 2 bases and the J segment 6 bases; nucleotides outside the gene matches: 5.

This sequence joins TRBV19 and TRBJ2-1; unclear D gene. Trimming left V 4 bases short and J 7 bases short, with 8 bases between. The CDR3 contains 12 residues. CDR1 LNHDA and CDR2 SQIVND come from the germline V gene (reference sequence). CDR3 in amino acids: CASSTYGNEQFF. CDR3 DNA: TGTGCCAGTAGTACCTACGGGAATGAGCAGTTCTTC.

The rearrangement joins TRBV12-3 or TRBV12-4 to TRBJ1-2, with 9 bases that match TRBD1. The junction had 3 bases not matched to a gene; V was cut back by 7 bases and J by 3 bases. The CDR3 runs to 13 residues. CDR3 sequence reads: CASTTGGYYGYTF. The CDR3 nucleotides read TGTGCCAGCACTACAGGGGGCTACTATGGCTACACCTTC.

V is TRBV5-1 and J is TRBJ2-5; TRBD1 agrees at 9 bases. V shed 6 bases and J 5 bases; nucleotides not matched to a gene: 8. This CDR3 has 14 amino acids. Per germline, CDR1 SGHRS and CDR2 YFSETQ. The CDR3 spells CASTYGTGRETQYF. The CDR3 coding sequence is TGCGCCAGCACCTACGGGACAGGGAGGGAGACCCAGTACTTC.

This clone has more than one count but fewer than ten. This rearrangement joins TRBV19 to TRBJ1-1; tentatively, D is TRBD1 (6 bases). This CDR3 has 13 residues. The germline gives CDR1 LNHDA, CDR2 SQIVND (reference sequence). Trimming pared 5 bases from V and 7 bases from J, leaving 14 bases between. The CDR3 loop is CASSSSGADEAFF. As DNA, the CDR3 is TGTGCCAGTAGTTCATCAGGGGCGGATGAAGCTTTCTTT.

For this clone: Other DNA sequences in the same sample also yield this CDR3. The chain is built from TRBV5-1 and TRBJ2-3; D perhaps matches TRBD1 (6 bases). Germline loops: CDR1 SGHRS, CDR2 YFSETQ. The CDR3 is made up of 15 amino acids. Trimming left V 3 bases short and J 0 bases short, with 11 bases between. For the CDR3, the DNA is TGCGCCAGCAGCTCCGGGACACCTAGCACAGATACGCAGTATTTT. This gives the protein CASSSGTPSTDTQYF.

The chain uses TRBV30 and TRBJ1-2, with D hard to call. This CDR3 contains 12 residues. Per the germline V gene, CDR1 is GTSNPN and CDR2 is SVGIG (reference sequence). Trimming stripped 1 base from V and 7 bases from J, with 10 bases between. CDR3 in DNA: TGTGCCTGGAGTGGGGCTCCGCGTGGCTACACCTTC. Translation gives CAWSGAPRGYTF.

In the case of this clone: Other DNA sequences from this sample encode an identical CDR3 as well. This sequence joins TRBV19 and TRBJ1-5, with TRBD1 as a possible D gene (6 bases). The germline V gene encodes CDR1 LNHDA and CDR2 SQIVND (reference sequence). The CDR3 is 13 residues long. Deletions cut 3 bases from V and 6 bases from J, with 9 bases between. CDR3 sequence (DNA): TGTGCCAGTAGTATCCAGGGGTCTCAGCCCCAGCATTTT. Encoded protein: CASSIQGSQPQHF.

The chain has TRBV9 and TRBJ1-6; perhaps TRBD1 as D (6 bases). Germline lookup yields CDR1 SGDLS and CDR2 YYNGEE. V lost 3 bases, J lost 10 bases, and 17 bases lay in between. The CDR3 totals 15 residues. This CDR3 is CASSAGQGAASPLHF. CDR3 bases: TGTGCCAGCAGCGCGGGACAAGGGGCAGCGTCACCCCTCCACTTT.

The V gene is TRBV6-9, the J gene TRBJ1-5; 11 bases map to TRBD1. CDR1 is MNHGY and CDR2 is SVAAGI in the germline V gene. The V gene end was trimmed by 5 bases and the J gene end by 7 bases; junction bases not matched to a gene: 1. CDR3 length: 13 residues. The CDR3 DNA is TGTGCCAGCAGTCGGACAGGGGGCCAGCCCCAGCATTTT. This translates into CASSRTGGQPQHF.

This clone was seen a single time. The V call is TRBV9, the J call TRBJ2-1, with TRBD2 matching over 7 bases. V lost 4 bases to trimming and J lost 10 bases; unmatched junction nucleotides: 8. Germline CDR1 and CDR2: SGDLS and YYNGEE. The CDR3 sequence is 13 residues long. The CDR3 nucleotides read TGTGCCAGCAGCAGCCACCCCGGGAGGGAGCAGTTCTTC. Its protein is CASSSHPGREQFF.

V usage is TRBV5-1 and J usage is TRBJ2-5; 14 positions agree with TRBD2. Germline V gene lookup returns CDR1 SGHRS and CDR2 YFSETQ. The CDR3 has 15 amino acids. Trimming at V came to 9 bases and at J to 5 bases, leaving 9 bases not matched to a gene. The CDR3 reads CATTSGGAGQETQYF. The CDR3 DNA is TGCGCCACGACTAGCGGGGGGGCCGGACAGGAGACCCAGTACTTC.

The rearrangement joins TRBV11-2 to TRBJ2-7, with 7 nucleotides matching TRBD1. CDR3 size: 15 residues. Germline CDR1 SGHAT, CDR2 FQNNGV. V was clipped by 1 base and J by 3 bases; unmatched bases: 6. CDR3: CASSLGDSPVYEQYV. CDR3 sequence (DNA): TGTGCCAGCAGCTTAGGGGACAGTCCTGTCTACGAGCAGTACGTC.

The V gene is TRBV19, the J gene TRBJ1-6; TRBD1 agrees at 7 bases. CDR1 is LNHDA, CDR2 SQIVND, per germline (reference sequence). CDR3 length: 15 amino acids. V shed 10 bases, J shed 9 bases, and the junction held 15 bases outside the gene matches. For the CDR3, the DNA is TGTGCCACCCAGCGGAGGGGGCGGTCGGGTTCACCCCTCCACTTT. Translated: CATQRRGRSGSPLHF.

The rearrangement joins TRBV3-1 (or the pseudogene TRBV3-2) to TRBJ1-4; no definite D call. The germline V and J ends were trimmed by 0 bases and 2 bases, with 10 bases remaining between them. Germline assignment: CDR1 LGHDT and CDR2 YNNKEL (reference sequence). The CDR3 has 16 amino acids. In nucleotides, the CDR3 is TGTGCCAGCAGCCAAGAGGATACAGCCACTAATGAAAAACTGTTTTTT. This translates into CASSQEDTATNEKLFF.

The chain is built from TRBV4-1 and TRBJ2-1, with 13 nucleotides matching TRBD2. CDR3 length: 19 residues. V gave up 4 bases and J gave up 7 bases; unmatched junction bases: 16. Germline V gene lookup returns CDR1 MGHRA and CDR2 YSYEKL. The CDR3 nucleotides are TGCGCCAGCAGCCTCCAAGGCCAGCATACTAGCGGGGGGGAAAATGAGCAGTTCTTC. Translated, it gives CASSLQGQHTSGGENEQFF.

Comments on this clone: Relative to the germline gene, one junction end is altered; a read error may explain this. The CDR3: CATSGTEDTEAFF. The DNA of the CDR3 is TGTGCCACCTCAGGGACAGAGGACACTGAAGCTTTCTTT. J is TRBJ1-1 and V is TRBV18; 7 bases fit TRBD1. This CDR3 is built from 13 residues. Germline V CDR1 and CDR2: KGHSH, LQKENI.

The CDR3 sequence: CASSQDPGGPNTEAFF. For the CDR3, the DNA is TGTGCCAGCAGCCAAGATCCCGGGGGACCCAACACTGAAGCTTTCTTT. The genes are TRBV4-2 and TRBJ1-1; D may be TRBD1 (5 bases). The CDR3 is 16 residues long. V was cut by 0 bases and J by 2 bases, with 13 bases left in between. Germline CDR1 is LGHNA and CDR2 is YNFKEQ.

This clone was found a few times. The V call is TRBV5-1, the J call TRBJ2-3; the match to TRBD2 covers 12 bases. CDR1 SGHRS and CDR2 YFSETQ come from the germline V gene. The CDR3 runs to 15 residues. Trimming at V came to 4 bases and at J to 5 bases, leaving 5 bases not matched to a gene. Here the CDR3 DNA reads TGCGCCAGCAGCATGACTAGCGGGGGTAAAGATACGCAGTATTTT. Amino acids: CASSMTSGGKDTQYF.

The chain carries TRBV5-1 and TRBJ1-6; 9 bases line up with TRBD1. This CDR3 is 15 amino acids long. V was pared by 2 bases and J by 7 bases, with 4 bases of the junction left unmatched. CDR1 SGHRS and CDR2 YFSETQ come from the germline V gene. CDR3 sequence: CASSLQGAENSPLHF. The CDR3 region has the DNA TGCGCCAGCAGCTTACAGGGGGCCGAAAATTCACCCCTCCACTTT.

The chain couples TRBV2 to TRBJ1-6; the D is unclear. Between the trimmed V and J ends, which lost 6 bases and 3 bases, there was a span of 6 bases. The germline V gene has CDR1 SNHLY and CDR2 FYNNEI. The CDR3 has 13 amino acids. The CDR3 nucleotides read TGTGCCAGCAGCCTAGGCTATAATTCACCCCTCCACTTT. This sequence encodes CASSLGYNSPLHF.

The chain combines TRBV12-3 or TRBV12-4 with TRBJ2-3, with no clear D. V was shortened by 6 bases and J by 8 bases, with 12 bases between the two germline ends. The CDR3 contains 12 residues. The CDR3 here is CASSPSRVTQYF. DNA of the CDR3: TGTGCCAGCAGCCCCTCAAGAGTTACGCAGTATTTT.

The chain links TRBV6-5 to TRBJ2-7, with D possibly matching TRBD1 (7 bases). V was shortened by 6 bases and J by 6 bases, with 18 bases between the two germline ends. This CDR3 is 14 amino acids long. CDR1 is MNHEY, CDR2 SVGAGI, per germline. This CDR3 is CASRSGGSMSEQYV. The CDR3 DNA sequence: TGTGCCAGCAGGTCAGGGGGGTCAATGAGCGAGCAGTACGTC.

The chain is built from TRBV7-6 and TRBJ2-7; 12 nucleotides line up with TRBD2. The CDR3 runs 15 residues. V trimming: 4 bases; J trimming: 6 bases; junction bases outside the gene matches: 7. Per germline, CDR1 SGHVS and CDR2 FNYEAQ. CDR3 sequence: CASSSTLAGGREQYF. CDR3 sequence (DNA): TGTGCCAGCAGCTCGACCCTAGCGGGGGGGCGCGAGCAGTACTTC.

The rearrangement uses TRBV18 and TRBJ1-5, with TRBD1 matching over 8 bases. Germline trimming cut 4 bases from V and 6 bases from J; bases unmatched to any gene: 11. CDR1 is KGHSH and CDR2 is LQKENI in the germline V gene. The CDR3 totals 16 residues. For the CDR3, the DNA is TGTGCCAGCTCACAAGGACAGGGATCGATGCGTCAGCCCCAGCATTTT. Amino acid sequence: CASSQGQGSMRQPQHF. Full variable domain (remainder filled in from reference TRBV18 and TRBJ1-5): NAGVMQNPRHLVRRRGQEARLRCSPMKGHSHVYWYRQLPEEGLKFMVYLQKENIIDESGMPKERFSAEFPKEGPSILRIQQVVRGDSAAYFCASSQGQGSMRQPQHFGDGTRLSIL.

There are a few counts of this clone. The chain employs TRBV3-1 (or the pseudogene TRBV3-2) and TRBJ2-5; 11 bases are shared with TRBD2. The J segment lost 2 bases and the V segment lost 1 base, leaving 3 bases of the junction unmatched. CDR1 LGHDT and CDR2 YNNKEL come from the germline V gene (reference sequence). CDR3 length: 16 residues. The CDR3 sequence: CASSQGGLAVQETQYF. In DNA, the CDR3 is TGTGCCAGCAGCCAAGGGGGACTAGCGGTTCAAGAGACCCAGTACTTC.

This clone occurred a few times. The chain uses TRBV2 and TRBJ2-6; D is possibly TRBD1 (5 bases). Trimming removed 6 bases from V and 0 bases from J, with 12 bases in between. The CDR3 loop spans 16 amino acids. In germline, CDR1 is SNHLY, CDR2 FYNNEI. The CDR3 spells CASSHDSSSGANVLTF. In DNA form, the CDR3 reads TGTGCCAGCAGCCATGACAGCAGCTCTGGGGCCAACGTCCTGACTTTC.

In the case of this clone: In the same sample, other DNA sequences code for this CDR3. The chain has TRBV11-2 and TRBJ1-6, with D possibly being TRBD1 (6 bases). This CDR3 is 14 amino acids long. Trimming took 0 bases from V and 6 from J, leaving 6 bases between them. Per germline, CDR1 SGHAT and CDR2 FQNNGV. DNA of the CDR3: TGTGCCAGCAGCTTAGACAGGGGTAATTCACCCCTCCACTTT. It encodes CASSLDRGNSPLHF.

This sequence joins TRBV6-1 and TRBJ1-2, with D possibly being TRBD1 (5 bases). CDR3 length: 16 amino acids. The V and J ends lost 3 bases and 2 bases respectively, with 16 bases between them. Germline CDR1 is MNHNS and CDR2 is SASEGT. The DNA for the CDR3 is TGTGCCAGCAGTGACATAGGGGCGACAGTGAACTATGGCTACACCTTC. Translated: CASSDIGATVNYGYTF.